Listed here are 19 T cell receptor beta chains from one sample, sequenced in a study of human T cells and chemical hapten exposure (dated by TCRdb to about 2021). Libraries were built with RACE. TCRdb records NextSeq 500 as the sequencer. TCRdb's own reprocessing of the public reads used fastp at Q25 and MiXCR and kept productive beta chains. Identical CDR3 proteins give one entry, which carries the most common genes and DNA. Present in this sample are tens of thousands of distinct CDR3 sequences, roughly a tenth of which were seen just once. The top ten hold 2% to 3% of the sample. Taken with the paper, the label for time point translates to: patch test 2, 6 weeks after DPC sensitization. The treatment or condition label corresponds to: therapeutic diphenylcyclopropenone sensitization with weekly scalp DPC. The starting material was whole blood, obtained in connection with sensitization to the hapten diphenylcyclopropenone (DPC). All receptors derive from a woman aged 25 to 39 with alopecia areata. Some clones in this sample may be carry-over from other donors' samples.

This clonotype was counted at least ten times. The gene calls are TRBV30 and TRBJ2-1; tentatively, D is TRBD2 (6 bases). With 1 base removed from V and 5 bases from J, the gap between germline ends came to 15 bases. Germline CDR1 GTSNPN, CDR2 SVGIG (reference sequence). This CDR3 has 15 amino acids. The CDR3 here is CAWSALGTSDNEQFF. The CDR3 nucleotides are TGTGCCTGGAGTGCCTTGGGGACTTCGGACAATGAGCAGTTCTTC.

This clonotype showed up just a few times. The chain employs TRBV6-5 and TRBJ2-7; 8 positions agree with TRBD2. V lost 0 bases and J lost 5; bases outside the gene matches: 12. CDR1 and CDR2 from the germline V gene are MNHEY and SVGAGI. CDR3 length: 17 amino acids. CDR3 region: CASSYSGHGLGRDEQYF. The DNA for the CDR3 is TGTGCCAGCAGTTACTCGGGACACGGGCTCGGGAGGGACGAGCAGTACTTC.

This clonotype has more than one count but fewer than ten. The rearrangement uses TRBV28 and TRBJ2-7; D remains ambiguous. The CDR3 length is 12 residues. Germline V gene lookup returns CDR1 MDHEN and CDR2 SYDVKM. Trimming removed 4 bases at V and 5 bases at J, with 9 bases between. The CDR3 region has the DNA TGTGCCAGCAGTTCCGCTGGGGACGAGCAGTACTTC. Residues: CASSSAGDEQYF.

At least ten counts were recorded for this clonotype. V and J are TRBV7-9 and TRBJ1-3; D is unresolved. Between the trimmed V and J ends, which lost 2 bases and 0 bases, there was a span of 5 bases. The germline V gene encodes CDR1 SEHNR and CDR2 FQNEAQ (reference sequence). The CDR3 is made up of 14 amino acids. CDR3 coding DNA: TGTGCCAGCAGCTTACTCATCTCTGGAAACACCATATATTTT. It translates to CASSLLISGNTIYF.

There are a few counts of this clonotype. The chain uses TRBV15 and TRBJ2-1, with D tentatively TRBD1 (5 bases). V was pared by 4 bases and J by 12 bases, with 10 bases between. Germline CDR1 and CDR2: LNHNV and YYDKDF (reference sequence). The CDR3 is 11 residues long. The CDR3 nucleotides are TGTGCCACCAGCACAGGGATTGCGCAGTTCTTC. It translates to CATSTGIAQFF.

This clonotype appeared many times. This chain links TRBV7-8 with TRBJ1-6; 9 bases agree with TRBD1. Germline loops: CDR1 SGHVS, CDR2 FQNEAQ. V shed 4 bases, J shed 8 bases, and the junction held 3 bases outside the gene matches. This CDR3 region has 14 residues. The CDR3 protein is CASSWGDRDSPLHF. The CDR3 bases are TGTGCCAGCAGCTGGGGGGACAGGGATTCACCCCTCCACTTT. Drawing the rest from reference TRBV7-8 and TRBJ1-6, the complete variable domain is GAGVSQSPRYKVAKRGQDVALRCDPISGHVSLFWYQQALGQGPEFLTYFQNEAQLDKSGLPSDRFFAERPEGSVSTLKIQRTQQEDSAVYLCASSWGDRDSPLHFGNGTRLTVT.

There are many counts of this clonotype. The chain couples TRBV6-1 to TRBJ2-7, with no clear D. Germline V CDR1 and CDR2: MNHNS, SASEGT. CDR3 length equals 13 residues. Trimming stripped 7 bases from V and 3 bases from J, with 13 bases between. Written as DNA, the CDR3 is TGTGCCAGCAAGCCCACTGCTGTCTACGAGCAGTACTTC. Translating gives CASKPTAVYEQYF.

This chain connects TRBV4-2 to TRBJ2-5, with 10 bases aligning to TRBD2. Germline V gene sequence: CDR1 LGHNA, CDR2 YNFKEQ. The length of the CDR3 is 16 residues. V shed 1 base and J 1 base; nucleotides not matched to a gene: 3. The CDR3: CASSQAASGGQETQYF. Here the CDR3 DNA reads TGTGCCAGCAGCCAAGCGGCTAGCGGGGGCCAAGAGACCCAGTACTTC.

This clonotype was detected ten times or more. J is TRBJ1-5 and V is TRBV18; D unresolved. Germline assignment: CDR1 KGHSH and CDR2 LQKENI. The V end was cut by 3 bases, the J end by 4 bases, with 16 bases between. CDR3 length: 16 residues. The CDR3 DNA is TGTGCCAGCTCACCTCGTGGAGGCGACCCAAATCAGCCCCAGCATTTT. Translation: CASSPRGGDPNQPQHF. The full variable domain, completed using reference TRBV18 and TRBJ1-5, is NAGVMQNPRHLVRRRGQEARLRCSPMKGHSHVYWYRQLPEEGLKFMVYLQKENIIDESGMPKERFSAEFPKEGPSILRIQQVVRGDSAAYFCASSPRGGDPNQPQHFGDGTRLSIL.

This clonotype came up many times. V and J are TRBV9 and TRBJ1-1; no clear D gene. Germline CDR1 is SGDLS and CDR2 is YYNGEE. CDR3 length: 13 residues. V lost 4 bases and J 0 bases, leaving 7 bases between the germline ends. The CDR3 nucleotides are TGTGCCAGCAGCATTAAAGTGAACACTGAAGCTTTCTTT. The encoded protein is CASSIKVNTEAFF.

The chain joins TRBV5-1 to TRBJ2-5, with D hard to call. The CDR3 contains 14 residues. The germline V and J ends were trimmed by 4 bases and 1 base, with 11 bases remaining between them. From germline, CDR1 is SGHRS and CDR2 YFSETQ. CDR3 sequence: CASSQQHPQETQYF. DNA of the CDR3: TGCGCCAGCAGCCAACAACACCCCCAAGAGACCCAGTACTTC.

This clonotype was seen more than once but under ten times. The J gene is TRBJ1-1, the V gene TRBV7-3, with D perhaps TRBD1 (5 bases). V lost 4 bases to trimming and J lost 0 bases, with 6 bases between them. The germline CDR1 and CDR2 sequences are SGHTA and FQGTGA. This CDR3 contains 13 residues. The CDR3 protein is CASSWTMNTEAFF. The CDR3 nucleotides are TGTGCCAGCAGCTGGACAATGAACACTGAAGCTTTCTTT.

This clonotype has ten or more counts. The rearrangement uses TRBV6-5 and TRBJ2-3; D call uncertain. V was pared by 2 bases and J by 5 bases, with 2 bases between. The germline V gene has CDR1 MNHEY and CDR2 SVGAGI. The CDR3 is 11 amino acids. DNA for the CDR3: TGTGCCAGCAGTTACATAGATACGCAGTATTTT. It specifies CASSYIDTQYF.

Many counts were recorded for this clonotype. The gene calls are TRBV19 and TRBJ1-5; D is ambiguous. Germline V gene data show CDR1 as LNHDA and CDR2 as SQIVND (reference sequence). Trimming took off 7 bases at V and 0 bases at J, with 7 bases between the two ends. The CDR3 consists of 13 residues. The DNA for the CDR3 is TGTGCCAGTATGTTTCATAGCAATCAGCCCCAGCATTTT. Its protein is CASMFHSNQPQHF.

This clonotype was recorded a few times. This rearrangement joins TRBV30 to TRBJ1-5; 9 bases are shared with TRBD1. Looked up from germline, CDR1 is GTSNPN and CDR2 is SVGIG (reference sequence). The CDR3 loop spans 15 amino acids. The junction had 5 bases not matched to a gene; V was cut back by 3 bases and J by 2 bases. CDR3 loop: CAWSGTGHGNQPQHF. The DNA of the CDR3 is TGTGCCTGGAGCGGGACAGGGCATGGCAATCAGCCCCAGCATTTT.

This clonotype was observed many times. The V gene is TRBV7-6, the J gene TRBJ2-5; D is possibly TRBD2 (5 bases). This CDR3 has 13 amino acids. V shed 6 bases and J shed 5 bases, with 13 bases lying between them. The germline gives CDR1 SGHVS, CDR2 FNYEAQ. The CDR3 reads CASRFSSFETQYF. In nucleotides, the CDR3 is TGTGCCAGCAGGTTCTCTAGCTTTGAGACCCAGTACTTC.

This clonotype was found many times. This chain joins TRBV7-9 and TRBJ2-1; D is undetermined. Looked up from germline, CDR1 is SEHNR and CDR2 is FQNEAQ (reference sequence). Between the trimmed V and J ends, which lost 5 bases and 4 bases, there was a span of 15 bases. The CDR3 length is 15 residues. The DNA for the CDR3 is TGTGCCAGCAGCCAACGACCCGACGGTTACAATGAGCAGTTCTTC. Protein product: CASSQRPDGYNEQFF.

Many counts were recorded for this clonotype. The chain is built from TRBV20-1 and TRBJ2-2; TRBD1 is a possible D gene (8 bases). The V and J ends lost 5 bases and 6 bases respectively, with 19 bases between them. Germline lookup yields CDR1 DFQATT and CDR2 SNEGSKA (reference sequence). The CDR3 is made up of 15 amino acids. The CDR3 nucleotides are TGCAGTGCTTCCCGGACAGGGAGGGGAGCCGGGGAGCTGTTTTTT. Encoded protein: CSASRTGRGAGELFF.

The sample holds many counts of this clonotype. The rearrangement joins TRBV20-1 to TRBJ1-1, with unresolved D. The V end was cut by 3 bases, the J end by 0 bases, with 20 bases between. CDR3 length: 17 residues. In germline, CDR1 is DFQATT, CDR2 SNEGSKA (reference sequence). CDR3 in DNA: TGCAGTGCTAGGTTGCGGCAGGCGAGCAGAATGAACACTGAAGCTTTCTTT. This encodes CSARLRQASRMNTEAFF.